This TCR beta chain was obtained from a study of cytomegalovirus exposure and HLA in healthy donors. Researchers ran the PCR with 60 Vbeta and 13 Jbeta primers. Data came from immunoSEQ multiplex PCR; TCRdb stores just in-frame clones and leaves some out. Of fewer than 200,000 clones in the sample, about four fifths were seen once. The germline V gene encodes CDR1 MNHEY and CDR2 SMNVEV (reference sequence). The ends lost 4 bases at V and 2 bases at J; junction bases unmatched: 3. This CDR3 is built from 14 residues. The gene calls are TRBV27 and TRBJ1-1; 8 positions match TRBD1. This receptor was obtained from a young woman in good health and CMV-seronegative. Sample: PBMCs. Here the CDR3 DNA reads TGTGCCAGCAGTTCGGGGACAGGAAACACTGAAGCTTTCTTT. The encoded protein is CASSSGTGNTEAFF.